The present T cell receptor (beta chain) was sequenced within a study of control samples from healthy donors and cancer patients. The data were produced by immunoSEQ multiplex PCR, yet TCRdb's version contains in-frame clones alone and is incomplete. The data show roughly 200,000 clones, just under 95% seen once. The V end lost 2 bases, the J end lost 6 bases, and 7 bases lay between the germline ends. Germline CDR1 and CDR2: MNHEY and SMNVEV (reference sequence). The CDR3 contains 13 residues. The gene calls are TRBV27 and TRBJ2-2; unclear D gene. This receptor was taken from a man aged 18 to 30 in good health. Sample: blood. The CDR3 DNA reads TGTGCCAGCAGTTTAAGGTCACCCGGGGAGCTGTTTTTT. It yields the protein CASSLRSPGELFF.